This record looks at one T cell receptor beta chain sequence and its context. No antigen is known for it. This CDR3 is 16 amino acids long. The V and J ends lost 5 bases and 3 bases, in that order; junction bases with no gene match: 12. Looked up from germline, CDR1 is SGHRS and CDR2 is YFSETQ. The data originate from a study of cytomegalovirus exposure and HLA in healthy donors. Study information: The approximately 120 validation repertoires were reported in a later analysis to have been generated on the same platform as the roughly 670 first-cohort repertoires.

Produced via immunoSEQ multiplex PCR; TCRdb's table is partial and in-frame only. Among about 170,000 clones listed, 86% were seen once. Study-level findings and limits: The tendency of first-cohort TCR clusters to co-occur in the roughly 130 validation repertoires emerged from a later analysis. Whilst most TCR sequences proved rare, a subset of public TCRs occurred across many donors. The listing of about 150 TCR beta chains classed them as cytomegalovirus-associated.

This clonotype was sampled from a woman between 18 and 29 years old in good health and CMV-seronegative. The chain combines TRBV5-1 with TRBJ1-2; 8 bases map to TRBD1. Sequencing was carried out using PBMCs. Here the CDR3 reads CASRQTGGIDDYGYTF. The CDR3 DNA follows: TGCGCCAGCAGACAAACAGGGGGTATCGATGACTATGGCTACACCTTC.